This T cell receptor beta chain stems from a study of T cells in Graves' hyperthyroidism and ophthalmopathy. No ophthalmopathy progression within 18 months constituted stable Graves' hyperthyroidism. The study based diagnoses on clinical symptoms, serum thyroxine and TRAb, thyroid ultrasound and orbital computed tomography. The investigators amplified TCR beta CDR3 regions from RNA transcripts. The TCR CDR3 was amplified in a first-round RT-PCR using the HTBI primer set. TCRdb used MiXCR to reprocess the multiplex PCR reads, holding one entry per CDR3 protein. The repertoire consists of about 290,000 distinct CDR3 sequences, with about 15% occurring once and the leading ten covering around 34%. Ten or more counts support this clonotype. As yet, its antigen is unknown. Overall study results and limits: Most thyroid clonotypes expanded above 0.001 appeared in blood too.

The germline gives CDR1 MNHEY, CDR2 SMNVEV (reference sequence). The CDR3 has 19 amino acids. V lost 2 bases, J lost 5 bases, and 20 bases stayed unmatched. V gene TRBV27 combines with J gene TRBJ1-1, with TRBD1 matching 7 bases. This receptor was taken from a man aged 25-40 years with Graves' hyperthyroidism. Sequenced material: blood. The CDR3 reads CASSLGQKDRERGDTEAFF. The CDR3 DNA reads TGTGCCAGCAGTTTAGGCCAGAAAGACAGGGAACGGGGTGATACTGAAGCTTTCTTT.